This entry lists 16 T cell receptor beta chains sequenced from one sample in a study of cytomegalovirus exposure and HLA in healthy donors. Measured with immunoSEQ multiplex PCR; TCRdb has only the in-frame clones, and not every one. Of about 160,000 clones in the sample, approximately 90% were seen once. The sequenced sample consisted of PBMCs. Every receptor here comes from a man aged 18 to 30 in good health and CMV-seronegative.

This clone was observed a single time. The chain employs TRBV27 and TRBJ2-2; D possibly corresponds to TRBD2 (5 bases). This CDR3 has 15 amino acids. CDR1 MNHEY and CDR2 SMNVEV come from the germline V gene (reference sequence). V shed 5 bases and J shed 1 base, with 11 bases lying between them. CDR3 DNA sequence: TGTGCCAGCAGTGTTGGGGAGTTGAACACCGGGGAGCTGTTTTTT. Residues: CASSVGELNTGELFF.

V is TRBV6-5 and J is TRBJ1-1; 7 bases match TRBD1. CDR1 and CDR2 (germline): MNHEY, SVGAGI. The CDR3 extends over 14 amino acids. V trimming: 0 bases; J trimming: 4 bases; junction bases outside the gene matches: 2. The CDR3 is CASSYSAGGTEAFF. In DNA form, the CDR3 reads TGTGCCAGCAGTTACTCGGCAGGGGGCACTGAAGCTTTCTTT.

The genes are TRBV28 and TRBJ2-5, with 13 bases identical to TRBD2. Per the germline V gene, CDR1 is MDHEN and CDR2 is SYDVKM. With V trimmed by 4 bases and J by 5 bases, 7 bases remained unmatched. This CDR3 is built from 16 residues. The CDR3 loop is CASSSGLAGVGETQYF. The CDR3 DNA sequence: TGTGCCAGCAGTTCCGGACTAGCGGGAGTGGGCGAGACCCAGTACTTC. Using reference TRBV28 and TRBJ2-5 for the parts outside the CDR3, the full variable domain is DVKVTQSSRYLVKRTGEKVFLECVQDMDHENMFWYRQDPGLGLRLIYFSYDVKMKEKGDIPEGYSVSREKKERFSLILESASTNQTSMYLCASSSGLAGVGETQYFGPGTRLLVL.

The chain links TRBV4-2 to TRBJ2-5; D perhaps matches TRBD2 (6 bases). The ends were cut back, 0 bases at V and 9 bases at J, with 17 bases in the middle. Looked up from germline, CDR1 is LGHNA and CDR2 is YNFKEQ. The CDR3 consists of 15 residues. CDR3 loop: CASSQDRRDLVSQYF. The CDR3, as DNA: TGTGCCAGCAGCCAAGACAGGCGGGACCTTGTTTCCCAGTACTTC.

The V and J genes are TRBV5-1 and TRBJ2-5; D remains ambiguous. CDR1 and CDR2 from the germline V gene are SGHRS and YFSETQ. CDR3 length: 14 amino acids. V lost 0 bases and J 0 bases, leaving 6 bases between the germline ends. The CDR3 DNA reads TGCGCCAGCAGCTTGGGTCAGTACCAAGAGACCCAGTACTTC. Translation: CASSLGQYQETQYF.

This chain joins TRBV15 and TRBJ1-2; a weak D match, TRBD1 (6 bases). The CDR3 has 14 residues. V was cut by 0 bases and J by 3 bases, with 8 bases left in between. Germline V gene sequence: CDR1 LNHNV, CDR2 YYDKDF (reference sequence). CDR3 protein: CATSRDKGDYGYTF. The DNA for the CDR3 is TGTGCCACCAGCAGAGACAAGGGGGACTATGGCTACACCTTC. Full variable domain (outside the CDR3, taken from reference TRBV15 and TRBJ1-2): DAMVIQNPRYQVTQFGKPVTLSCSQTLNHNVMYWYQQKSSQAPKLLFHYYDKDFNNEADTPDNFQSRRPNTSFCFLDIRSPGLGDTAMYLCATSRDKGDYGYTFGSGTRLTVV.

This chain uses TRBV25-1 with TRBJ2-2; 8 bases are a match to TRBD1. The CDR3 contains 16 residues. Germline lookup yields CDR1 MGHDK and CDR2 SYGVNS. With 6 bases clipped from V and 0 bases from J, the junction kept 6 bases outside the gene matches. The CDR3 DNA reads TGTGCCAGCAGACCTACAGGGGGTCCGAACACCGGGGAGCTGTTTTTT. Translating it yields CASRPTGGPNTGELFF. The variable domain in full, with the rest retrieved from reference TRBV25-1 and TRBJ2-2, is EADIYQTPRYLVIGTGKKITLECSQTMGHDKMYWYQQDPGMELHLIHYSYGVNSTEKGDLSSESTVSRIRTEHFPLTLESARPSHTSQYLCASRPTGGPNTGELFFGEGSRLTVL.

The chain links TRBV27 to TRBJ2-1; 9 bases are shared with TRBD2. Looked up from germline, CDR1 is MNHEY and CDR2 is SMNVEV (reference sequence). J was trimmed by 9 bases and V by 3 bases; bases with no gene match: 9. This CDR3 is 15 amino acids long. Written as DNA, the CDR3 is TGTGCCAGCAGTTTGCGGCTAGCGGGATTCGGTGAGCAGTTCTTC. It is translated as CASSLRLAGFGEQFF.

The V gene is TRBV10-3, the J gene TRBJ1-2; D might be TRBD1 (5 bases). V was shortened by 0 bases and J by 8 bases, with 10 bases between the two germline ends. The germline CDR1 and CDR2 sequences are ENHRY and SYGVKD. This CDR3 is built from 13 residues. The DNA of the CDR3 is TGTGCCATCAGTGAGTCCCTGGGGGGAGGCTACACCTTC. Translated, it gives CAISESLGGGYTF.

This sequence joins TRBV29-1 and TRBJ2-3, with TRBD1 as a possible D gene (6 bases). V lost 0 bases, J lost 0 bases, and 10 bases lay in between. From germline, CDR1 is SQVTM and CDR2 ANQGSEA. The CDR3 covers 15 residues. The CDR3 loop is CSVEEADRSTDTQYF. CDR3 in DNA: TGCAGCGTTGAAGAGGCGGACAGAAGCACAGATACGCAGTATTTT.

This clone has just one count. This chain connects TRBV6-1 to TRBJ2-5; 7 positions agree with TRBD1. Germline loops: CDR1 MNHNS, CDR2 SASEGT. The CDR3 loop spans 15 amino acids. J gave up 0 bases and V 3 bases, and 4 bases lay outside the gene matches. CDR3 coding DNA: TGTGCCAGCAGTGAGGTGACAGGGAACCAAGAGACCCAGTACTTC. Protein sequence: CASSEVTGNQETQYF.

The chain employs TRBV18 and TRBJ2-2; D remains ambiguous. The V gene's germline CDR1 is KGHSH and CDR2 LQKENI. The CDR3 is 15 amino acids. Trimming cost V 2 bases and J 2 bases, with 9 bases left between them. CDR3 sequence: CASSPVSPNTGELFF. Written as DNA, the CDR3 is TGTGCCAGCTCACCAGTCAGTCCCAACACCGGGGAGCTGTTTTTT.

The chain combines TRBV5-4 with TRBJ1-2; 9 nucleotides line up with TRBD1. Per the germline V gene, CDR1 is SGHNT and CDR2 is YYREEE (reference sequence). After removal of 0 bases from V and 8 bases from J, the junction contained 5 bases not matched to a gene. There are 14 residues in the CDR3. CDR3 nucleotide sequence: TGTGCCAGCAGCTTGGTACAGGGGGCGCGGGGCTACACCTTC. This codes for CASSLVQGARGYTF. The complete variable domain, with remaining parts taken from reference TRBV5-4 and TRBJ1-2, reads ETGVTQSPTHLIKTRGQQVTLRCSSQSGHNTVSWYQQALGQGPQFIFQYYREEENGRGNFPPRFSGLQFPNYSSELNVNALELDDSALYLCASSLVQGARGYTFGSGTRLTVV.

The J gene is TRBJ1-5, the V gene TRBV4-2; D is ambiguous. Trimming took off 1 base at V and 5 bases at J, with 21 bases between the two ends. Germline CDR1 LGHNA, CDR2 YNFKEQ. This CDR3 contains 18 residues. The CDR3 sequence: CASSQVSIRGSLDQPQHF. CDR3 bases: TGTGCCAGCAGCCAAGTGTCTATCCGGGGTTCTCTCGATCAGCCCCAGCATTTT.

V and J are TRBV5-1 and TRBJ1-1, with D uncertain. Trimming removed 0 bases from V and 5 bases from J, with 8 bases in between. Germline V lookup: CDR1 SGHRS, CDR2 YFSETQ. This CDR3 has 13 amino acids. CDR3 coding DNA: TGCGCCAGCAGCTTGGGAGGTACAACTGAAGCTTTCTTT. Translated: CASSLGGTTEAFF.

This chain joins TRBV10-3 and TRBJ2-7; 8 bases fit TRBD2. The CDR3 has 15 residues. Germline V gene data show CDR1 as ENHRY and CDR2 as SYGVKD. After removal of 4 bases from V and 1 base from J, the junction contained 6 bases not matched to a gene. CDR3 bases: TGTGCCATCAGTGGGGTGACTAGCGATTCCTACGAGCAGTACTTC. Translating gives CAISGVTSDSYEQYF.